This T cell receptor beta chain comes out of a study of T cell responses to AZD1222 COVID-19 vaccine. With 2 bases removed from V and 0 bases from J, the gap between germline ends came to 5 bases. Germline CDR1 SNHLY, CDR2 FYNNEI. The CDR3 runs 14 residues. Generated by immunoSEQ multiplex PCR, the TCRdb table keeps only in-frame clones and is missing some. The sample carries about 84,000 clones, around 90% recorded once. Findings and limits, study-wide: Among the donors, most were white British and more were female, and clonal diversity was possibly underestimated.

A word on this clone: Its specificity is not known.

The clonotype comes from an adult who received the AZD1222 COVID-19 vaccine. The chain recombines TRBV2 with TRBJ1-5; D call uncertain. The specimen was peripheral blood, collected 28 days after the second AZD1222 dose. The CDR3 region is CASSEWDSNQPQHF. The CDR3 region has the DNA TGTGCCAGCAGTGAATGGGATAGCAATCAGCCCCAGCATTTT.